This TCR beta chain was retrieved from a study of OX40 agonist ivuxolimab in advanced cancers. Study-level information: Clinicians treated patients with ivuxolimab, an agonistic anti-OX40 (CD134) antibody. Partial responses were achieved by three patients, one with hepatocellular carcinoma and two with cutaneous melanoma.

Trimming took 8 bases from V and 0 from J, leaving 5 bases between them. The CDR3 extends over 12 amino acids. Looked up from germline, CDR1 is MNHEY and CDR2 is SVGAGI. Only a few counts were recorded for this clone. Its antigen is currently unknown. Clones were read by immunoSEQ multiplex PCR, and TCRdb kept only the in-frame ones, dropping some. The sample consists of over 50,000 clones, 92% of them appearing once. Study-wide findings and caveats: The CD4+ and CD8+ T cells in the blood had expanded clonally by week 6 at 0.1 to 3.0 mg/kg. The mean number of expanded clones was higher in CD8+ T cells than in CD4+.

The sequenced sample was CD4+ or CD8+ T cells sorted from blood, obtained in a trial of the OX40 agonist ivuxolimab. The sequence was collected from an adult with an advanced solid tumor such as melanoma, head and neck, liver or kidney cancer. This chain links TRBV6-5 with TRBJ1-3; D gene uncertain. The CDR3 coding sequence is TGTGCCAGCGGTGGCTCTGGAAACACCATATATTTT. This codes for CASGGSGNTIYF.